This T cell receptor (beta chain) was identified in a study of blood T cell repertoires in COVID-19 (dated by TCRdb to 2018 to 2020). At the level of the whole study: Samples from collaborators originated in the United States, Italy and Spain and spanned both the acute and convalescent phases of COVID-19. The samples were drawn from the first 160 participants of the ongoing ImmuneRACE study and from 950 to 1,500 subjects provided by 6 global collaborators. Where HLA class I and class II types were available, the types were taken from metadata supplied by the sample provider, not from assay-based typing. The sample metadata nearly always contained a de-identified subject ID, COVID-19 status, age in years and sex. Subjects who had been exposed to COVID-19, were actively infected with it, or had recovered from it provided the deeply sampled blood TCRbeta repertoires that made up the dataset. The material from the prospective study consisted of cDNA or gDNA derived from T cells, B-cell-depleted T cells, or PBMCs. The repertoires were made available in a free public database intended to serve as a resource for research on the immune response to SARS-CoV-2.

The CDR3 sequence holds 14 residues, the cysteine and phenylalanine included. Of all the DNA, just the CDR3 is kept, 42 bases in frame from base 1. For CDR1 and CDR2, the germline V gene lists SQVTM and ANQGSEA. Compared with germline, V lacks 6 bases and J lacks 3 bases; bases without a gene match: 9. Here is what the overall study found, with its caveats: Clinical and demographic metadata were provided uncurated, with the amount varying by source and participant.

Enrolling through a virtual design, the prospective study's participants ranged in age from roughly 18 to 100 years and lived across approximately 25 United States geographic areas. Cohort assignment in the prospective study relied on participant-reported clinical history from a screening survey and a study questionnaire. Exposed participants had been in contact with someone with a PCR-confirmed or clinician-diagnosed COVID-19 case within 2 weeks of study entry. In the prospective study, whole blood, serum and a nasopharyngeal or oropharyngeal swab were collected from each participant by mobile phlebotomists. Over a 2-month period, participants in the prospective study had the option of providing additional blood draws and questionnaires. Before DNA extraction, blood samples from the prospective study were shipped at room temperature or frozen. Concerning this clone: The antigen it recognizes is unknown. One base away there is no much larger clone; base qualities are not given.

TCRbeta CDR3 regions were amplified from genomic DNA by means of the immunoSEQ Assay, a bias-controlled multiplex PCR. Per the source publication's procedure: Within the assay, amplification of reference gene primers was used to estimate how many nucleated cells each sample contained. Sequence reads were collapsed and filtered to measure the absolute abundance of every unique TCRbeta CDR3 rearrangement. For each sample, productive Simpson clonality was calculated as the square root of Simpson's diversity index over productive rearrangements. Here the immuneACCESS table is served through TCRdb, limited to in-frame sequences with V and J called. Missing clones are a known gap in these copies; in checked studies unresolved V genes cover under half, and the rest lacks a known reason. V, J and clone size reflect that table, while D and trimming were determined from the DNA. The sample includes about 210,000 clones, with 84% observed a single time. The ten largest make up about 3.3% of the sample.

The chain joins TRBV29-1 to TRBJ1-2; the central 8 bases match TRBD1. This TCR was sampled from a woman in her thirties who had been exposed to COVID-19. The material sequenced was PBMCs or T cells enriched from blood (not recorded which). The DNA sequence reads TGCAGCGTCCCGACAGGGGAGCTTGACTATGGCTACACCTTC. This is translated as CSVPTGELDYGYTF.